This entry lists 32 T cell receptor beta chains sequenced from one sample in a study of blood T cell repertoires in COVID-19. Produced via immunoSEQ multiplex PCR; TCRdb's table is partial and in-frame only. The sample yields about 170,000 clones, roughly 83% seen once. What was sequenced was PBMCs or T cells enriched from blood (not recorded which). The receptors stem from a woman between 45 and 65 years old who had recovered from COVID-19.

This clone was seen once. This rearrangement joins TRBV28 to TRBJ1-5, with D possibly matching TRBD1 (6 bases). Germline CDR1 and CDR2: MDHEN and SYDVKM. The CDR3 loop spans 15 amino acids. The germline V and J ends were trimmed by 6 bases and 7 bases, with 19 bases remaining between them. The CDR3 DNA reads TGTGCCAGCAGCTTTCACACAGGGATCAGGCAGCCCCAGCATTTT. The encoded protein is CASSFHTGIRQPQHF.

The J gene is TRBJ1-3, the V gene TRBV7-9, with TRBD1 as a possible D gene (6 bases). V lost 3 bases and J lost 0, with 15 bases in between. Germline V gene data show CDR1 as SEHNR and CDR2 as FQNEAQ (reference sequence). The CDR3 is 17 amino acids. The CDR3 coding sequence is TGTGCCAGCAGCTTGTTAACAGGGCCTCGCTCTGGAAACACCATATATTTT. The encoded protein is CASSLLTGPRSGNTIYF.

The chain couples TRBV9 to TRBJ2-1; perhaps TRBD2 as D (6 bases). Trimming took off 0 bases at V and 6 bases at J, with 13 bases between the two ends. The germline V gene has CDR1 SGDLS and CDR2 YYNGEE. This CDR3 region has 15 residues. DNA of the CDR3: TGTGCCAGCAGCGTAGGGGTGGTGGAGGGCAATGAGCAGTTCTTC. This translates into CASSVGVVEGNEQFF. Drawing the rest from reference TRBV9 and TRBJ2-1, the complete variable domain is DSGVTQTPKHLITATGQRVTLRCSPRSGDLSVYWYQQSLDQGLQFLIQYYNGEERAKGNILERFSAQQFPDLHSELNLSSLELGDSALYFCASSVGVVEGNEQFFGPGTRLTVL.

This CDR3 reads CASSQPTGNTEAFF. CDR3 nucleotide sequence: TGTGCCAGCAGTCAACCAACAGGGAACACTGAAGCTTTCTTT. The chain employs TRBV6-2 or TRBV6-3 and TRBJ1-1; perhaps TRBD1 as D (5 bases). V shed 5 bases and J shed 1 base, with 11 bases lying between them. Germline CDR1 is MNHEY and CDR2 is SVGEGT. The CDR3 totals 14 residues.

The rearrangement links TRBV15 to TRBJ2-2; D gene ambiguous. The CDR3 length is 14 residues. The germline V gene has CDR1 LNHNV and CDR2 YYDKDF (reference sequence). The V gene lost 0 bases and the J gene lost 3 bases, with 5 bases spanning the gap. The CDR3 here is CATSRDRDTGELFF. CDR3 sequence (DNA): TGTGCCACCAGCAGAGATAGAGACACCGGGGAGCTGTTTTTT.

The rearrangement uses TRBV11-2 and TRBJ2-1; D is perhaps TRBD2 (6 bases). The CDR3 has 15 residues. Germline V gene data show CDR1 as SGHAT and CDR2 as FQNNGV. With 4 bases removed from V and 5 bases from J, the gap between germline ends came to 15 bases. CDR3 coding DNA: TGTGCCAGCAGCTCCCCCGGGACTTATCACAATGAGCAGTTCTTC. Its translation: CASSSPGTYHNEQFF.

This chain uses TRBV5-4 with TRBJ2-1, with a possible D match to TRBD2 (5 bases). Germline CDR1 and CDR2: SGHNT and YYREEE (reference sequence). Trimming cost V 1 base and J 5 bases, with 10 bases left between them. There are 14 residues in the CDR3. CDR3 coding DNA: TGTGCCAGCAGCTTGTACCAGCGGAACAATGAGCAGTTCTTC. Amino acids: CASSLYQRNNEQFF. The whole variable domain, remainder taken from reference TRBV5-4 and TRBJ2-1, is ETGVTQSPTHLIKTRGQQVTLRCSSQSGHNTVSWYQQALGQGPQFIFQYYREEENGRGNFPPRFSGLQFPNYSSELNVNALELDDSALYLCASSLYQRNNEQFFGPGTRLTVL.

This chain links TRBV5-1 with TRBJ1-1; D is possibly TRBD1 (5 bases). V shed 2 bases and J shed 5 bases, with 13 bases lying between them. This CDR3 region has 14 residues. The germline V gene encodes CDR1 SGHRS and CDR2 YFSETQ. The CDR3 bases are TGCGCCAGCAGCTTTGGCGCGGGGCGAACTGAAGCTTTCTTT. Translating it yields CASSFGAGRTEAFF.

The V gene is TRBV10-3, the J gene TRBJ2-3; 9 positions agree with TRBD2. The CDR3 totals 17 residues. The trim removed 5 bases at V and 0 bases at J, leaving 9 bases unmatched. In germline, CDR1 is ENHRY, CDR2 SYGVKD. CDR3 DNA: TGTGCCATCAGTAGCCCCGGACTAGCGTATAGCACAGATACGCAGTATTTT. Amino acids: CAISSPGLAYSTDTQYF.

The CDR3 is CAWSVPGGVKLFF. The CDR3 DNA reads TGTGCCTGGAGTGTACCCGGAGGGGTGAAACTGTTTTTT. The genes are TRBV30 and TRBJ1-4, with a possible D match to TRBD1 (5 bases). Trimming pared 0 bases from V and 11 bases from J, leaving 13 bases between. CDR3 length: 13 amino acids. Germline V gene lookup returns CDR1 GTSNPN and CDR2 SVGIG (reference sequence). Full variable domain (rest looked up from reference TRBV30 and TRBJ1-4): SQTIHQWPATLVQPVGSPLSLECTVEGTSNPNLYWYRQAAGRGLQLLFYSVGIGQISSEVPQNLSASRPQDRQFILSSKKLLLSDSGFYLCAWSVPGGVKLFFGSGTQLSVL.

The sample holds one count of this clone. The gene calls are TRBV6-5 and TRBJ2-2; TRBD2 is a possible D gene (6 bases). This CDR3 is 13 amino acids long. V dropped 7 bases and J dropped 5 bases, with 11 bases sitting between them. Germline loops: CDR1 MNHEY, CDR2 SVGAGI. CDR3: CASTEGGTGELFF. The CDR3 nucleotides read TGTGCCAGCACGGAGGGTGGGACCGGGGAGCTGTTTTTT.

The V and J genes are TRBV11-3 and TRBJ1-2; weak D call: TRBD1 (6 bases). There are 20 residues in the CDR3. CDR1 is SGHNT, CDR2 YENEEA, per germline. V shed 2 bases and J shed 9 bases, with 34 bases lying between them. CDR3 region: CASSLFTGLGAGGNPMSYTF. CDR3 sequence (DNA): TGTGCCAGCAGCTTATTTACTGGGCTGGGGGCCGGCGGCAACCCTATGAGCTACACCTTC.

The chain uses TRBV27 and TRBJ1-2, with 10 bases matching TRBD1. Germline V gene data show CDR1 as MNHEY and CDR2 as SMNVEV (reference sequence). The CDR3 has 18 residues. The V and J ends lost 5 bases and 2 bases, in that order; junction bases with no gene match: 14. This chain's CDR3 is CASSPRDRGSKRNYGYTF. The CDR3 DNA reads TGTGCCAGCAGTCCTCGGGACAGGGGATCCAAGCGCAACTATGGCTACACCTTC.

This clone came up once. The chain carries TRBV29-1 and TRBJ2-1, with TRBD1 matching over 11 bases. Germline CDR1 is SQVTM and CDR2 is ANQGSEA. J was trimmed by 6 bases and V by 6 bases; bases with no gene match: 10. This CDR3 is 15 amino acids long. CDR3 nucleotide sequence: TGCAGCGTAATACTTATGGGGACAGGGGGCAATGAGCAGTTCTTC. Protein product: CSVILMGTGGNEQFF.

V and J are TRBV12-3 or TRBV12-4 and TRBJ1-1; 8 nucleotides match TRBD1. With V trimmed by 5 bases and J by 7 bases, 3 bases remained unmatched. This CDR3 spans 12 amino acids. CDR3 loop: CASSLQGDEAFF. The CDR3 DNA reads TGTGCCAGCAGTCTACAGGGGGATGAAGCTTTCTTT.

The V call is TRBV19, the J call TRBJ1-4; no definite D call. Germline values: CDR1 LNHDA, CDR2 SQIVND (reference sequence). The CDR3 loop spans 14 amino acids. V was clipped by 4 bases and J by 6 bases, with 12 bases between them. Written as DNA, the CDR3 is TGTGCCAGTAGTAGGTGGAGGCGAGATGAAAAACTGTTTTTT. Its translation is CASSRWRRDEKLFF.

The V and J genes are TRBV19 and TRBJ1-1; D gene unclear. This CDR3 contains 13 residues. Looked up from germline, CDR1 is LNHDA and CDR2 is SQIVND (reference sequence). Trimming pared 6 bases from V and 6 bases from J, leaving 14 bases between. The CDR3 sequence is CASSHLEWAEAFF. In nucleotides, the CDR3 is TGTGCCAGTAGCCATCTGGAGTGGGCTGAAGCTTTCTTT.

Here the CDR3 DNA reads TGTGCCAGCAGGACAGCTAGCAATCAGCCCCAGCATTTT. Its protein is CASRTASNQPQHF. The chain links TRBV28 to TRBJ1-5; possibly TRBD1 for D (5 bases). The germline CDR1 and CDR2 sequences are MDHEN and SYDVKM. Trimming pared 6 bases from V and 0 bases from J, leaving 6 bases between. The CDR3 runs 13 residues.

This chain joins TRBV9 and TRBJ2-1, with 7 bases that match TRBD1. The CDR3 spans 13 residues. V lost 3 bases, J lost 7 bases, and 4 bases stayed unmatched. Germline V CDR1 and CDR2: SGDLS, YYNGEE. The CDR3 here is CASSGQGLNEQFF. Written as DNA, the CDR3 is TGTGCCAGCAGCGGACAGGGTTTGAATGAGCAGTTCTTC.

This clone has a count of ten or more. This sequence joins TRBV19 and TRBJ1-2; 10 bases fit TRBD1. The CDR3 is 16 residues long. J was trimmed by 5 bases and V by 5 bases; bases with no gene match: 11. Germline lookup yields CDR1 LNHDA and CDR2 SQIVND (reference sequence). The CDR3 loop is CASSPSGQGLQYGYTF. The CDR3 bases are TGTGCCAGTAGTCCTTCGGGACAGGGGCTTCAGTATGGCTACACCTTC. Combining the CDR3 with reference TRBV19 and TRBJ1-2 gives the whole variable domain DGGITQSPKYLFRKEGQNVTLSCEQNLNHDAMYWYRQDPGQGLRLIYYSQIVNDFQKGDIAEGYSVSREKKESFPLTVTSAQKNPTAFYLCASSPSGQGLQYGYTFGSGTRLTVV.

This sequence joins TRBV5-1 and TRBJ2-7; TRBD1 agrees at 9 bases. The V and J ends lost 3 bases and 12 bases, in that order; junction bases with no gene match: 10. The germline CDR1 and CDR2 sequences are SGHRS and YFSETQ. The CDR3 runs to 13 residues. CDR3 residues: CASSYRGQGIWYV. CDR3 bases: TGCGCCAGCAGCTATAGGGGACAGGGAATCTGGTACGTC.

This chain links TRBV6-5 with TRBJ1-1; a weak D match, TRBD1 (6 bases). The CDR3 runs 14 residues. CDR1 and CDR2 from the germline V gene are MNHEY and SVGAGI. The V and J ends lost 5 bases and 4 bases respectively, with 14 bases between them. CDR3 amino acids: CASSPRTVATEAFF. The DNA for the CDR3 is TGTGCCAGCAGTCCTCGGACAGTGGCCACTGAAGCTTTCTTT.

The chain employs TRBV19 and TRBJ1-2; 10 nucleotides line up with TRBD1. Germline-derived CDR1 and CDR2 are LNHDA and SQIVND (reference sequence). The CDR3 extends over 17 amino acids. The trim removed 4 bases at V and 6 bases at J, leaving 14 bases unmatched. The CDR3 loop is CASSTPGQGILPNGYTF. CDR3 bases: TGTGCCAGTAGTACGCCGGGACAGGGGATCTTACCCAATGGCTACACCTTC.

V and J are TRBV6-1 and TRBJ2-3; possible D gene TRBD1, 6 bases. This CDR3 is 18 amino acids long. V was pared by 0 bases and J by 6 bases, with 22 bases between. Looked up from germline, CDR1 is MNHNS and CDR2 is SASEGT. CDR3 sequence: CASSEAWGPSQGPDTQYF. The CDR3 region has the DNA TGTGCCAGCAGTGAAGCGTGGGGGCCCTCCCAGGGTCCGGATACGCAGTATTTT.

The chain recombines TRBV28 with TRBJ2-7; TRBD2 is a possible D gene (5 bases). Germline-derived CDR1 and CDR2 are MDHEN and SYDVKM. V was pared by 5 bases and J by 0 bases, with 14 bases between. The length of the CDR3 is 15 residues. As DNA, the CDR3 is TGTGCCAGCAGTGGGTTCGGGATTAGCTCCTACGAGCAGTACGTC. This codes for CASSGFGISSYEQYV.

V is TRBV14 and J is TRBJ2-6; TRBD1 is a possible D gene (5 bases). V lost 1 base to trimming and J lost 2 bases, with 12 bases between them. The CDR3 runs to 17 residues. Germline CDR1 SGHDN, CDR2 FVKESK. In DNA form, the CDR3 reads TGTGCCAGCAGCCAAGTGGCTCAGACAGCTGGGGCCAACGTCCTGACTTTC. Amino acids: CASSQVAQTAGANVLTF.

The chain has TRBV5-6 and TRBJ2-6, with D perhaps matching TRBD1 (6 bases). V lost 4 bases to trimming and J lost 0 bases, with 17 bases between them. This CDR3 has 18 residues. Looked up from germline, CDR1 is SGHDT and CDR2 is YYEEEE. CDR3 loop: CASSILRDTRSGANVLTF. The CDR3 DNA follows: TGTGCCAGCAGCATCCTCCGGGACACCCGCTCTGGGGCCAACGTCCTGACTTTC.

This clone has only one observation. The CDR3 sequence: CASSSRTLGGETQYF. As DNA, the CDR3 is TGTGCCAGCAGCTCTAGGACCCTCGGAGGGGAGACCCAGTACTTC. V and J are TRBV7-9 and TRBJ2-5, with a possible D match to TRBD2 (6 bases). CDR3 size: 15 residues. Trimming shortened V by 4 bases and J by 5 bases, and 17 bases separated the two germline ends. Germline V gene lookup returns CDR1 SEHNR and CDR2 FQNEAQ (reference sequence). Combining the CDR3 with reference TRBV7-9 and TRBJ2-5 gives the whole variable domain DTGVSQNPRHKITKRGQNVTFRCDPISEHNRLYWYRQTLGQGPEFLTYFQNEAQLEKSRLLSDRFSAERPKGSFSTLEIQRTEQGDSAMYLCASSSRTLGGETQYFGPGTRLLVL.

The chain has TRBV5-1 and TRBJ2-1; 11 bases fit TRBD1. CDR3 size: 15 residues. Germline V gene data show CDR1 as SGHRS and CDR2 as YFSETQ. V was clipped by 5 bases and J by 5 bases; unmatched bases: 6. The CDR3 DNA follows: TGCGCCAGCAGACTGGACAGGGGGCGGAACAATGAGCAGTTCTTC. This gives the protein CASRLDRGRNNEQFF.

The V call is TRBV7-8, the J call TRBJ2-7; unclear D gene. Germline V gene lookup returns CDR1 SGHVS and CDR2 FQNEAQ. V lost 5 bases and J 3 bases, leaving 11 bases between the germline ends. The CDR3 sequence is 13 residues long. CDR3 protein: CASSQTVGYEQYV. CDR3 nucleotides: TGTGCCAGCAGCCAGACTGTGGGCTACGAGCAGTACGTC.

The chain recombines TRBV10-1 with TRBJ2-7; no clear D. V gave up 3 bases and J gave up 7 bases, with 13 bases separating them. The CDR3 runs to 13 residues. CDR1 and CDR2 from the germline V gene are WNHNN and SYGVQD (reference sequence). In nucleotides, the CDR3 is TGCGCCAGCAGTGATGAGAACCTCGGGGAGCAGTACGTC. Translation gives CASSDENLGEQYV.

This clone was observed a single time. The V and J genes are TRBV9 and TRBJ2-3; D ambiguous. Deletions cut 6 bases from V and 0 bases from J, with 11 bases between. CDR3 length: 14 amino acids. CDR1 is SGDLS, CDR2 YYNGEE, per germline. The CDR3 loop is CASTKAPSTDTQYF. Written as DNA, the CDR3 is TGTGCCAGCACGAAAGCCCCCAGCACAGATACGCAGTATTTT.